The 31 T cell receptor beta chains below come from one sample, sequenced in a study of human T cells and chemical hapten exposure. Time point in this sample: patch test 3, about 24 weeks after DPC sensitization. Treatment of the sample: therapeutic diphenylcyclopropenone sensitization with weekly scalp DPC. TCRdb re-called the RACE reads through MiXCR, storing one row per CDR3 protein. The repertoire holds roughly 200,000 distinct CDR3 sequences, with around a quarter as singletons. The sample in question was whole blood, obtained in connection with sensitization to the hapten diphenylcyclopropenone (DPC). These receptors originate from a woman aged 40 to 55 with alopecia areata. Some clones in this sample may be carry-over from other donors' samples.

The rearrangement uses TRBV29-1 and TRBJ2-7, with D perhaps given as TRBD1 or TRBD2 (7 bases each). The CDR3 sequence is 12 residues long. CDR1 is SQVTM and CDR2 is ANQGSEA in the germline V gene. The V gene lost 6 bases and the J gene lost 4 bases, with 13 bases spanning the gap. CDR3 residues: CSVPGGAYEQYF. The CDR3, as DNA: TGCAGCGTCCCAGGGGGGGCGTACGAGCAGTACTTC.

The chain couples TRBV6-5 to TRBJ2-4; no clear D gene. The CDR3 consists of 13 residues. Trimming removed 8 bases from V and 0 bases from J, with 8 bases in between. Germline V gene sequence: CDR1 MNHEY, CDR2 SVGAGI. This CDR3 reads CASAASAKNIQYF. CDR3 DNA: TGTGCCAGCGCTGCTTCAGCCAAAAACATTCAGTACTTC.

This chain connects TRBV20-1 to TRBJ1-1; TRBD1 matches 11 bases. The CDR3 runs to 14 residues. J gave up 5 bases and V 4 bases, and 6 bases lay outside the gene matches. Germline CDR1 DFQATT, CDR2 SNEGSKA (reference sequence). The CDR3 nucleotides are TGCAGTGCTACCGGGACAGGGGGTTGGACTGAAGCTTTCTTT. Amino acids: CSATGTGGWTEAFF.

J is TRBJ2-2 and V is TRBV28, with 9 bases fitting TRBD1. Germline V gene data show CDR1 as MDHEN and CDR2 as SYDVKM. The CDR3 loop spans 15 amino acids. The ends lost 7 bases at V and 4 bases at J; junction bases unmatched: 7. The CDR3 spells CASITGGATTGELFF. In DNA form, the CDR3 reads TGTGCCAGCATAACAGGGGGCGCGACCACCGGGGAGCTGTTTTTT.

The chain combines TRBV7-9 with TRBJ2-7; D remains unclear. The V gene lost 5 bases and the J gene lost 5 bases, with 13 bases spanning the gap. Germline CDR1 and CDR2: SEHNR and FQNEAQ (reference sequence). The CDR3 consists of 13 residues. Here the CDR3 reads CASSPTVPDEQYF. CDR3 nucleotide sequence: TGTGCCAGCAGCCCAACGGTCCCAGACGAGCAGTACTTC.

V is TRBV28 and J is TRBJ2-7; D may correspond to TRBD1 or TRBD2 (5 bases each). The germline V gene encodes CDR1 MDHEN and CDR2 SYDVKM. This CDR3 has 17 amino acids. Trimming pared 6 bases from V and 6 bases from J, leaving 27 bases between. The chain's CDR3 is CASRKHPGRTFVLEQYF. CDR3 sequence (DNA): TGTGCCAGCAGAAAGCACCCGGGACGGACGTTCGTCCTCGAGCAGTACTTC.

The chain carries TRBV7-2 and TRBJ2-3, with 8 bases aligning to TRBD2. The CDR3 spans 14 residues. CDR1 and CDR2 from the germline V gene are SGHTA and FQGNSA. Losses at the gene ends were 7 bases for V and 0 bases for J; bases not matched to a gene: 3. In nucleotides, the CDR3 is TGTGCCAGCAAGGCGGGAGGTAGCACAGATACGCAGTATTTT. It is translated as CASKAGGSTDTQYF.

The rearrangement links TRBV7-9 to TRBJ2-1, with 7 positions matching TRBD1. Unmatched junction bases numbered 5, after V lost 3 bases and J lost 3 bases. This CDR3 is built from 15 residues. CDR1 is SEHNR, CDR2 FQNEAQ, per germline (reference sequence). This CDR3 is CASSFPGGIYNEQFF. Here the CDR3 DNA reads TGTGCCAGCAGCTTTCCAGGGGGAATCTACAATGAGCAGTTCTTC.

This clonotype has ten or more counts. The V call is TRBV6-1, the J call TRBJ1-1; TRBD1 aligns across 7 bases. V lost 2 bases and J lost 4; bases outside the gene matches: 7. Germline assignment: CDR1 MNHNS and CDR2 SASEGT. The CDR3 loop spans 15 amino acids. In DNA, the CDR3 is TGTGCCAGCAGTGAACGAACAGGGGAGGGCACTGAAGCTTTCTTT. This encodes CASSERTGEGTEAFF.

As DNA, the CDR3 is TGTGCCAGCAGTGGGACAGGGGGCGTAGATGAGCAGTTCTTC. Its protein is CASSGTGGVDEQFF. The V gene is TRBV2, the J gene TRBJ2-1, with 11 bases matching TRBD1. Per the germline V gene, CDR1 is SNHLY and CDR2 is FYNNEI. The CDR3 consists of 14 residues. V was pared by 4 bases and J by 8 bases, with 4 bases of the junction left unmatched.

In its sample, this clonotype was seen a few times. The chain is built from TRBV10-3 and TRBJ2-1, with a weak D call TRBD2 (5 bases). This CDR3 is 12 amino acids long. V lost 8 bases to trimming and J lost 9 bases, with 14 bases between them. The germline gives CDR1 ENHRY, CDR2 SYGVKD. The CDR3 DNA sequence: TGTGCCATCGGAGGCGGGTTCGGTGAGCAGTTCTTC. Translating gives CAIGGGFGEQFF.

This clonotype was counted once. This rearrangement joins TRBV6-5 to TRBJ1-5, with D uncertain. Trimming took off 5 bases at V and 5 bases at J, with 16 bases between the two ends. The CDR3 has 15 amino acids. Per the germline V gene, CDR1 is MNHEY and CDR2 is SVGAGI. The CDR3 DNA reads TGTGCCAGCAGTAGCTCGCGGTTTGTTGATCAGCCCCAGCATTTT. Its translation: CASSSSRFVDQPQHF.

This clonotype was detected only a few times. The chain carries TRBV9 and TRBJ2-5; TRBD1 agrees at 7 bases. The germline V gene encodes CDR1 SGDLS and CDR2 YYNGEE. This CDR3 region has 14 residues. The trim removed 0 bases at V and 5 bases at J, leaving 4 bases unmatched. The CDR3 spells CASSVAGGGETQYF. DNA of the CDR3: TGTGCCAGCAGCGTAGCAGGGGGTGGCGAGACCCAGTACTTC. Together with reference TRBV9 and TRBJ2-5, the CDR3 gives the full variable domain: DSGVTQTPKHLITATGQRVTLRCSPRSGDLSVYWYQQSLDQGLQFLIQYYNGEERAKGNILERFSAQQFPDLHSELNLSSLELGDSALYFCASSVAGGGETQYFGPGTRLLVL.

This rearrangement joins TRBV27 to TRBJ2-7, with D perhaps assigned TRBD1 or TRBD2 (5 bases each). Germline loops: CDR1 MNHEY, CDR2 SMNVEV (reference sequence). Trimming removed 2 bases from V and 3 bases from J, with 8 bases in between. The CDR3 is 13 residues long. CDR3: CASSLKGSYEQYF. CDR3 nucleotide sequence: TGTGCCAGCAGTTTAAAGGGGAGCTACGAGCAGTACTTC.

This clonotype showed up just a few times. For the CDR3, the DNA is TGCGCCAGCAGCTTCCGGGACAGGGGGCCGGAAGAGACCCAGTACTTC. Translating gives CASSFRDRGPEETQYF. The chain joins TRBV5-1 to TRBJ2-5; 12 bases agree with TRBD1. Germline-derived CDR1 and CDR2 are SGHRS and YFSETQ. V dropped 2 bases and J dropped 3; count of bases not matched to a gene: 5. The CDR3 has 16 amino acids.

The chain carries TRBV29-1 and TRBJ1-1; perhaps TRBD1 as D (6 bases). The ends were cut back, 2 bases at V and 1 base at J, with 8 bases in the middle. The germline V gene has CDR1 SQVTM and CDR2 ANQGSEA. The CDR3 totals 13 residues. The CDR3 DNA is TGCAGCGTTGAACAGGGGAGGAACACTGAAGCTTTCTTT. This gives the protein CSVEQGRNTEAFF. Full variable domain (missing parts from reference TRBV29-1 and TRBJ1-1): SAVISQKPSRDICQRGTSLTIQCQVDSQVTMMFWYRQQPGQSLTLIATANQGSEATYESGFVIDKFPISRPNLTFSTLTVSNMSPEDSSIYLCSVEQGRNTEAFFGQGTRLTVV.

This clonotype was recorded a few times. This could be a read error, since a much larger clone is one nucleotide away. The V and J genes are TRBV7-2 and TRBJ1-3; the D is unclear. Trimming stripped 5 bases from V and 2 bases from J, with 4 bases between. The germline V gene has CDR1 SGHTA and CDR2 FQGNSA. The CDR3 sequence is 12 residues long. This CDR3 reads CASSLTGNTIYF. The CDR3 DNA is TGTGCCAGCAGCCTCACTGGAAACACCATATATTTT.

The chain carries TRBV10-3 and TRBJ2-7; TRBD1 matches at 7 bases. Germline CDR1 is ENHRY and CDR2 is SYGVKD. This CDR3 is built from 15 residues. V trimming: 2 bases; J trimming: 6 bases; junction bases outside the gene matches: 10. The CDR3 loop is CAISEDPRAGGEQYF. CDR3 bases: TGTGCCATCAGTGAGGACCCTCGGGCAGGGGGCGAGCAGTACTTC.

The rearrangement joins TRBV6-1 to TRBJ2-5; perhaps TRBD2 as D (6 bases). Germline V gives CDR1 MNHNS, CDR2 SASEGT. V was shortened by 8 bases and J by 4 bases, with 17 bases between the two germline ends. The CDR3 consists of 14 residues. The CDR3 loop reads CASHPTGGRETQYF. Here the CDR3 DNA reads TGTGCCAGCCACCCCACAGGAGGGCGAGAGACCCAGTACTTC.

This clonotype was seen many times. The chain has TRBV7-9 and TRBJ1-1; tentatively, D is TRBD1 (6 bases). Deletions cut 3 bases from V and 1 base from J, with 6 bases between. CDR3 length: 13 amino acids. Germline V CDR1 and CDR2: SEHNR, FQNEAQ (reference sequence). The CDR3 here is CASSLGQNTEAFF. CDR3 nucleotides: TGTGCCAGCAGCTTGGGACAGAACACTGAAGCTTTCTTT.

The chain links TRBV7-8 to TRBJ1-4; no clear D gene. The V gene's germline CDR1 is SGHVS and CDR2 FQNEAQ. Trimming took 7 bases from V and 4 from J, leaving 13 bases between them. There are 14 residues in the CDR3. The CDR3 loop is CASTSAALNEKLFF. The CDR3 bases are TGTGCCAGCACCTCAGCAGCCCTTAATGAAAAACTGTTTTTT.

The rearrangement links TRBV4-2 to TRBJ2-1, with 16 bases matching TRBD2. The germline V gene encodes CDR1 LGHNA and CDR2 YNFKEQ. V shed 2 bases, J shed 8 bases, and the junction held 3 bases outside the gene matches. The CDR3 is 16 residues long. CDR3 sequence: CASSQPGLAGGHEQFF. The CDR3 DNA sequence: TGTGCCAGCAGCCAACCGGGACTAGCGGGAGGGCATGAGCAGTTCTTC.

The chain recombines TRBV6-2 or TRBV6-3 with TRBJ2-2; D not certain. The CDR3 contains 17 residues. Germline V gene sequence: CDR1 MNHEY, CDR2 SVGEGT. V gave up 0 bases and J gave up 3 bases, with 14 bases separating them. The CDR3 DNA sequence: TGTGCCAGCAGTTACTCGATGAGCGACCGTGACACCGGGGAGCTGTTTTTT. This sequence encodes CASSYSMSDRDTGELFF.

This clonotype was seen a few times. CDR3 sequence: CASSQGTSTDTQYF. Written as DNA, the CDR3 is TGTGCCAGCAGCCAAGGGACTAGCACAGATACGCAGTATTTT. This sequence joins TRBV3-1 and TRBJ2-3, with TRBD2 as a possible D gene (5 bases). Germline V gives CDR1 LGHDT, CDR2 YNNKEL (reference sequence). The CDR3 is 14 amino acids. V lost 1 base and J 0 bases, leaving 5 bases between the germline ends.

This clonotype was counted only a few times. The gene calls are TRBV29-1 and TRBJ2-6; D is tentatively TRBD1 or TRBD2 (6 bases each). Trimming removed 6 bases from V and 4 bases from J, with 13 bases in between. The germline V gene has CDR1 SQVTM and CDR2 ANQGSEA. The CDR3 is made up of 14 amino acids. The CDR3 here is CSVERGDGANVLTF. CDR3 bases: TGCAGCGTCGAGAGGGGGGACGGGGCCAACGTCCTGACTTTC.

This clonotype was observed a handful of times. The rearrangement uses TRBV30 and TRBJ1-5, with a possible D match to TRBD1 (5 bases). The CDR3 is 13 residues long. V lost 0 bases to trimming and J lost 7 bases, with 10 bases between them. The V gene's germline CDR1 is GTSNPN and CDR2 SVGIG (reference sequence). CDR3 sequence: CAWSVRQGQPQHF. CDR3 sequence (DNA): TGTGCCTGGAGTGTACGGCAGGGCCAGCCCCAGCATTTT.

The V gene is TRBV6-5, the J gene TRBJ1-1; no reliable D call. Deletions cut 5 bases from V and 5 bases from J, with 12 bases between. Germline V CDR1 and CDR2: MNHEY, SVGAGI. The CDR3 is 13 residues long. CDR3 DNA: TGTGCCAGCAGTGGGCCACGGAATACTGAAGCTTTCTTT. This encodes CASSGPRNTEAFF.

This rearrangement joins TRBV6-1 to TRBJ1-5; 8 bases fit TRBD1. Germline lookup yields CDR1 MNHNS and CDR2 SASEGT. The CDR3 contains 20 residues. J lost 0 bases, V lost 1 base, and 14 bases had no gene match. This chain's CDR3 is CASSEVWTGWGGYSNQPQHF. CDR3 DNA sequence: TGTGCCAGCAGTGAAGTATGGACAGGGTGGGGGGGTTATAGCAATCAGCCCCAGCATTTT.

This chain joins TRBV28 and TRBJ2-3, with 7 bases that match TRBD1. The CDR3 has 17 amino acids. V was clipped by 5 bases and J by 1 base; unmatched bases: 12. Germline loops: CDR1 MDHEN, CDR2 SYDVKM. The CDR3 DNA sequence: TGTGCCAGCAGTGGACAGGTGATGAGGTCTGGCACAGATACGCAGTATTTT. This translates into CASSGQVMRSGTDTQYF.

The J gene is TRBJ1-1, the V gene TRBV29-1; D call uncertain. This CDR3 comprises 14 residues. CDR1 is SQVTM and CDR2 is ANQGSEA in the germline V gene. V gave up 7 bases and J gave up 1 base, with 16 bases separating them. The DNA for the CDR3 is TGCAGCGCCAAACTTCAGACGGGGAACACTGAAGCTTTCTTT. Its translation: CSAKLQTGNTEAFF.

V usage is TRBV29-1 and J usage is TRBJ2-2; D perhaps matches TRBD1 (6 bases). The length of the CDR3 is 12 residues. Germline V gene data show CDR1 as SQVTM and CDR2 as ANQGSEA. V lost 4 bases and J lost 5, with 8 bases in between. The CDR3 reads CSVGQATGELFF. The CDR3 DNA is TGCAGCGTTGGACAGGCGACCGGGGAGCTGTTTTTT.